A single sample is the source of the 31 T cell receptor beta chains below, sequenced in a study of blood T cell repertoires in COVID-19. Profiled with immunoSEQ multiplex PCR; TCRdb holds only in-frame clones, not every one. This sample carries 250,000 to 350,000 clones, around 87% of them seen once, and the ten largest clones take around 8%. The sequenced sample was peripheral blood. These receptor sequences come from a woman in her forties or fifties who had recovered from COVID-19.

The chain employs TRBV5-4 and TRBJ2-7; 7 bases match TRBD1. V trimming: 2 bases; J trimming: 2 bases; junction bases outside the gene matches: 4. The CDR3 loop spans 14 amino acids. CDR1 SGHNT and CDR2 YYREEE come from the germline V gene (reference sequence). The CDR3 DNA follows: TGTGCCAGCAGCTTATCCGGGACAGCCTACGAGCAGTACTTC. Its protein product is CASSLSGTAYEQYF.

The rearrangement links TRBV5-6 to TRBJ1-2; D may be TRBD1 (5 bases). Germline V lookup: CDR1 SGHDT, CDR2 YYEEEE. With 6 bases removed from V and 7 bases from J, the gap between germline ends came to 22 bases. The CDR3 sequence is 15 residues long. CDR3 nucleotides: TGTGCCAGCACACCGCAGGGTGTAGTTGTAGGTGGCTACACCTTC. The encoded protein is CASTPQGVVVGGYTF.

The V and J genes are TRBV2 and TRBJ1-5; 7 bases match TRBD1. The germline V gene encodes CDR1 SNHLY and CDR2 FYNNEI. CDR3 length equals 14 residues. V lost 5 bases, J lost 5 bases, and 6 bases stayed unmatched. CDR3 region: CASSPQGRDQPQHF. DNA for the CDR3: TGTGCCAGCAGTCCACAGGGGCGAGATCAGCCCCAGCATTTT.

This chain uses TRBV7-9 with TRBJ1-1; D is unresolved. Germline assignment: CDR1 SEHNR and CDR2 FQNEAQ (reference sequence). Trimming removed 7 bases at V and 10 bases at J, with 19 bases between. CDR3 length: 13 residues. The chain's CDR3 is CASTLLSGEGAFF. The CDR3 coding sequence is TGTGCCAGCACCCTGCTTTCCGGCGAGGGAGCTTTCTTT.

The DNA for the CDR3 is TGTGCCAGCAGTTACTCTTGGGCTAACACTGAAGCTTTCTTT. Amino acids: CASSYSWANTEAFF. The V call is TRBV6-2 or TRBV6-3, the J call TRBJ1-1; D unclear. Looked up from germline, CDR1 is MNHEY and CDR2 is SVGEGT. The length of the CDR3 is 14 residues. Trimming cost V 0 bases and J 2 bases, with 7 bases left between them.

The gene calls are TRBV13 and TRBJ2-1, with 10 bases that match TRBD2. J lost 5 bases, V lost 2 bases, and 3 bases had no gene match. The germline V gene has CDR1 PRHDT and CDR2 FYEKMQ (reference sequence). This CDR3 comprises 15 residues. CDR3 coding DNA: TGTGCCAGCAGCTTAAGGACTAGCGGACACAATGAGCAGTTCTTC. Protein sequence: CASSLRTSGHNEQFF.

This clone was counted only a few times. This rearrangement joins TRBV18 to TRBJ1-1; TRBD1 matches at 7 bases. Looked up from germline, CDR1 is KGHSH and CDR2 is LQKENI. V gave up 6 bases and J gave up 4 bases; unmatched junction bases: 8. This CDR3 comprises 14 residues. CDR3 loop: CASSYITGATEAFF. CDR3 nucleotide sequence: TGTGCCAGCTCCTACATTACAGGGGCCACTGAAGCTTTCTTT.

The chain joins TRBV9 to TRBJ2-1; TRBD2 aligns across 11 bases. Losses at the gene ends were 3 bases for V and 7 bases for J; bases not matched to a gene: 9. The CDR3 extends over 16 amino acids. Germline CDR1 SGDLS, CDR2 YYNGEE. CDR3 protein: CASSGFLAGGPNEQFF. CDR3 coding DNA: TGTGCCAGCAGCGGTTTTTTAGCGGGAGGGCCAAATGAGCAGTTCTTC.

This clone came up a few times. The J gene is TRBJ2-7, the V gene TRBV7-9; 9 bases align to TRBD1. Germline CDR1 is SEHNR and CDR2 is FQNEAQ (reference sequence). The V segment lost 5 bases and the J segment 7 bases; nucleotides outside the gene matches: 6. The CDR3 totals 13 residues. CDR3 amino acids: CASSPGQGWEQYF. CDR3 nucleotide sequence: TGTGCCAGCAGCCCGGGACAGGGATGGGAGCAGTACTTC.

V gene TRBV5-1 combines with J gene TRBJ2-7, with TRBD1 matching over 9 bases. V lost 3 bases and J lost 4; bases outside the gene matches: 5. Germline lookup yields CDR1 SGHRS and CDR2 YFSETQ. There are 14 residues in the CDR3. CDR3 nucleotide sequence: TGCGCCAGCAGCTCGGGACAGGGAAATTACGAGCAGTACTTC. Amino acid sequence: CASSSGQGNYEQYF.

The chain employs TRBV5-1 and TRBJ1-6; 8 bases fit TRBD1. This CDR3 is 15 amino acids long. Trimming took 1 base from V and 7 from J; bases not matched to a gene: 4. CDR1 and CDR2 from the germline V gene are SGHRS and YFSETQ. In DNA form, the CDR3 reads TGCGCCAGCAGCTTGAATCAGGGGGCAAATTCACCCCTCCACTTT. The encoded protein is CASSLNQGANSPLHF.

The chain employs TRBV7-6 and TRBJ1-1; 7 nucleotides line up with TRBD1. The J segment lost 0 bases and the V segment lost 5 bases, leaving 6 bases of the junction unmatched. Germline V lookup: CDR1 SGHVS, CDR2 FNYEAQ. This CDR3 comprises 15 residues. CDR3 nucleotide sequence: TGTGCCAGCAGCCTACCGACAGGGATGAACACTGAAGCTTTCTTT. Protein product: CASSLPTGMNTEAFF.

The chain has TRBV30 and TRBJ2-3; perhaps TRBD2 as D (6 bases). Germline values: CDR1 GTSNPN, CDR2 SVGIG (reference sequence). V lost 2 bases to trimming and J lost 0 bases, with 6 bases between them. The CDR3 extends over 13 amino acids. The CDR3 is CAWSSGSTDTQYF. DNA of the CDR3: TGTGCCTGGAGTAGCGGGAGCACAGATACGCAGTATTTT.

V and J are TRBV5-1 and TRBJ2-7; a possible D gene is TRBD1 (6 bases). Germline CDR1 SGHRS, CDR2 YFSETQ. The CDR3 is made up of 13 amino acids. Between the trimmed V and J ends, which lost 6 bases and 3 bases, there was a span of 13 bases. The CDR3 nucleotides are TGCGCCAGCAAGCGTGGACAGAACTACGAGCAGTACTTC. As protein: CASKRGQNYEQYF.

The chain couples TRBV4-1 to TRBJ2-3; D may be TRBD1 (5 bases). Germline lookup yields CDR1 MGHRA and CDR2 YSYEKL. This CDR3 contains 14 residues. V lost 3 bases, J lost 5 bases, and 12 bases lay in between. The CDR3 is CASSQSGMEDTQYF. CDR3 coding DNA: TGCGCCAGCAGCCAGTCAGGGATGGAAGATACGCAGTATTTT.

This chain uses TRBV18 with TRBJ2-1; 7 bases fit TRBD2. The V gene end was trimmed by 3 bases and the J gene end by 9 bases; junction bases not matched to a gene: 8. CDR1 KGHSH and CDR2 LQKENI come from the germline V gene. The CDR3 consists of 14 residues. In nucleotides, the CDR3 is TGTGCCAGCTCACCTGGACTAGTGGGCGGTGAGCAGTTCTTC. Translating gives CASSPGLVGGEQFF.

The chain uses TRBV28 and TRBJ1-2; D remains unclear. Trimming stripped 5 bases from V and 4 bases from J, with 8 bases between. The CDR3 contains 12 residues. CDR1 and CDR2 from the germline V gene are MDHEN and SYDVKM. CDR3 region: CASSKLVYGYTF. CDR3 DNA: TGTGCCAGCAGTAAACTCGTCTATGGCTACACCTTC.

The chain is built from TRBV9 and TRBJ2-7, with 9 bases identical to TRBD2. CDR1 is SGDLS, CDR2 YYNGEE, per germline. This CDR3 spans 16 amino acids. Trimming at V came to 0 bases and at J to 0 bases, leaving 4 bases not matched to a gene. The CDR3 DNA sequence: TGTGCCAGCAGCGTAGGGGCTAGCGGGGTCTCCTACGAGCAGTACTTC. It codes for CASSVGASGVSYEQYF.

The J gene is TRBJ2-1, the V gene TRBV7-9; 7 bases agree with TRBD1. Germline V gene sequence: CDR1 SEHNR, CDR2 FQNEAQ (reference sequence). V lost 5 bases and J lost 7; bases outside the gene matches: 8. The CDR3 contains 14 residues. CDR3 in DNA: TGTGCCAGCAGCCACAGACAGGGTGGGAATGAGCAGTTCTTC. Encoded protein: CASSHRQGGNEQFF.

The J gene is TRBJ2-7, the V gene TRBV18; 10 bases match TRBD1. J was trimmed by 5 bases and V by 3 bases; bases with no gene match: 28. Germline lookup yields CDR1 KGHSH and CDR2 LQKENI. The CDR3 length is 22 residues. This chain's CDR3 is CASSPNPTPLRDRDRGYDEQYF. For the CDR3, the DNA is TGTGCCAGCTCACCCAACCCCACCCCACTGCGCGACCGGGACAGGGGCTACGACGAGCAGTACTTC.

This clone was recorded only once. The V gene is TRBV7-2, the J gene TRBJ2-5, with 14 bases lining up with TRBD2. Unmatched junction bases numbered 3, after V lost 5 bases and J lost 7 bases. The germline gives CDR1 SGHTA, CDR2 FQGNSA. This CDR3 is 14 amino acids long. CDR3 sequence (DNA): TGTGCCAGCAGCCCAGGACTAGCGGGGGGGACCCAGTACTTC. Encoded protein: CASSPGLAGGTQYF.

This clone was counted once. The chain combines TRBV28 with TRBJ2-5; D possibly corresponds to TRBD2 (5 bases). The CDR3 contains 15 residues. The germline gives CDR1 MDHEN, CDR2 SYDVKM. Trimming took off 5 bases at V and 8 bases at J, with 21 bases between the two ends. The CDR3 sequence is CASSLSRVAGRTQYF. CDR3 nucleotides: TGTGCCAGCAGTCTATCGCGGGTGGCTGGGCGAACCCAGTACTTC.

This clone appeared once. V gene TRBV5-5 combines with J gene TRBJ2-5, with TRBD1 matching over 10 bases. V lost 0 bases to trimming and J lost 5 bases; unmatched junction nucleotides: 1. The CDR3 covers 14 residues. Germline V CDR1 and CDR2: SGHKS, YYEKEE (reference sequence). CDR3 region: CASSLEGQGETQYF. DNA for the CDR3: TGTGCCAGCAGCTTGGAGGGACAGGGGGAGACCCAGTACTTC.

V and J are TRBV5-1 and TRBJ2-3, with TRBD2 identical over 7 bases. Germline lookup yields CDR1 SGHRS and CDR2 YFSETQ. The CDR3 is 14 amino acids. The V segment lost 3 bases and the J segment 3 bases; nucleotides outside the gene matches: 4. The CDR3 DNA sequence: TGCGCCAGCAGCTCTGGACTAGATACAGATACGCAGTATTTT. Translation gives CASSSGLDTDTQYF.

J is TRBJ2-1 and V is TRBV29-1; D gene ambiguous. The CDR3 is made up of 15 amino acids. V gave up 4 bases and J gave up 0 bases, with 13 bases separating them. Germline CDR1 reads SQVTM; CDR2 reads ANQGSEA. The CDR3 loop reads CSVGVRIVSYNEQFF. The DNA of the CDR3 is TGCAGCGTTGGGGTCAGGATAGTCTCCTACAATGAGCAGTTCTTC.

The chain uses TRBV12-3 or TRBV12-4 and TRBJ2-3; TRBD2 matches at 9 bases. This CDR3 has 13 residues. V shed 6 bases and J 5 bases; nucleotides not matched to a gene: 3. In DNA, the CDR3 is TGTGCCAGCAGCCTAGCGGGAAGAGATACGCAGTATTTT. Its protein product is CASSLAGRDTQYF.

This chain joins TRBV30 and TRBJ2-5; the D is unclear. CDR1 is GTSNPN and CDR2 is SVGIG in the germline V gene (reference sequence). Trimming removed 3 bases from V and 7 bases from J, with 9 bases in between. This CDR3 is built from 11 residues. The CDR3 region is CAWRSAMTQYF. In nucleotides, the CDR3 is TGTGCCTGGAGGTCCGCGATGACCCAGTACTTC. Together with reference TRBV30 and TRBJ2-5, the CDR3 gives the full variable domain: SQTIHQWPATLVQPVGSPLSLECTVEGTSNPNLYWYRQAAGRGLQLLFYSVGIGQISSEVPQNLSASRPQDRQFILSSKKLLLSDSGFYLCAWRSAMTQYFGPGTRLLVL.

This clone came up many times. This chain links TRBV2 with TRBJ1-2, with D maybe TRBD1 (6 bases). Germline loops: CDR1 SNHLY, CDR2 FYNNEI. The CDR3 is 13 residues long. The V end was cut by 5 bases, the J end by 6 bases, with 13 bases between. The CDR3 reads CASSRIRQDGYTF. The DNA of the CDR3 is TGTGCCAGCAGTCGTATTAGACAGGATGGCTACACCTTC.

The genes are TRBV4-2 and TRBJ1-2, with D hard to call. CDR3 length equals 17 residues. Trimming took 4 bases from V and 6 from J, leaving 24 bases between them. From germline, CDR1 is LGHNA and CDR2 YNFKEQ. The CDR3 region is CASSPHTTNRGENGYTF. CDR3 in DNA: TGTGCCAGCAGCCCCCACACAACAAACCGAGGAGAAAATGGCTACACCTTC.

The CDR3 is CASSLETAREAFF. The DNA for the CDR3 is TGTGCCAGCAGCCTAGAGACAGCCCGTGAAGCTTTCTTT. This chain joins TRBV7-6 and TRBJ1-1; a possible D gene is TRBD1 (5 bases). The CDR3 is made up of 13 amino acids. V was trimmed by 5 bases and J by 7 bases, leaving 14 bases between them. CDR1 and CDR2 (germline): SGHVS, FNYEAQ. The whole variable domain, remainder taken from reference TRBV7-6 and TRBJ1-1, is GAGVSQSPRYKVTKRGQDVALRCDPISGHVSLYWYRQALGQGPEFLTYFNYEAQQDKSGLPNDRFSAERPEGSISTLTIQRTEQRDSAMYRCASSLETAREAFFGQGTRLTVV.

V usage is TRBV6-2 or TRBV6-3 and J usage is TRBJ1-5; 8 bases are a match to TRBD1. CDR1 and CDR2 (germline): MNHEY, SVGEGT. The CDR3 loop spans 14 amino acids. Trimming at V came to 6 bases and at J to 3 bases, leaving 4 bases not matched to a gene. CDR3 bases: TGTGCCAGCAGCTGGGACAGGTACAATCAGCCCCAGCATTTT. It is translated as CASSWDRYNQPQHF.